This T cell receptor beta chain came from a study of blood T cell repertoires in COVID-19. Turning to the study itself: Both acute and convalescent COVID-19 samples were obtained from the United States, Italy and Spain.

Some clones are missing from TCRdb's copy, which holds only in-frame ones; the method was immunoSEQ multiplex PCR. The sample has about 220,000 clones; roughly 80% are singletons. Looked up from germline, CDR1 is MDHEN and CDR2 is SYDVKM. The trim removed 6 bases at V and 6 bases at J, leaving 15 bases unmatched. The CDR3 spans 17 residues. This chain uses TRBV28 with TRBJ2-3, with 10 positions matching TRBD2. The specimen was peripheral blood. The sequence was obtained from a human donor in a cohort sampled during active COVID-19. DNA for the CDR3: TGTGCCAGCAGCCCTTCCCGGGGAGCGGGAGGGAGGGATACGCAGTATTTT. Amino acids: CASSPSRGAGGRDTQYF.